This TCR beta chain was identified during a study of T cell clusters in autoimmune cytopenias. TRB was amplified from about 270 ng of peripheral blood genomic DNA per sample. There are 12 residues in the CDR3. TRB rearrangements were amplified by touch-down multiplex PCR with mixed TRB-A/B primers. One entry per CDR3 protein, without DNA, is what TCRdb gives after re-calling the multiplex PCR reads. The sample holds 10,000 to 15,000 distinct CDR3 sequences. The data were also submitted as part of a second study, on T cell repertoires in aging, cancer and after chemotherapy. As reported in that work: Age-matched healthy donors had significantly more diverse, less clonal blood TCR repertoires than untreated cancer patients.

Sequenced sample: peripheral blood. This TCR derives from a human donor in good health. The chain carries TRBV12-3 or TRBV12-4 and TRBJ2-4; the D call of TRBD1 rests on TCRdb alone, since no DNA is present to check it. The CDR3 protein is CASSAPGDIQYF.